These 8 T cell receptor beta chains were sequenced from one sample in a study of blood T cell repertoires in COVID-19 (dated by TCRdb to about 2020). Libraries were prepared through the immunoSEQ multiplex PCR assay. TCRdb mirrors the immuneACCESS table, restricted to in-frame sequences. Some clones are absent from its copies; in checked studies, under half trace to an unresolved V gene, and the reason for the others is unknown. In all, the sample holds around 190,000 clones, and about 81% of those were seen once. Around 9% of the sample belongs to the ten largest clones. Specimen: PBMCs or T cells enriched from blood (not recorded which). Receptors originate from a middle-aged man who had recovered from COVID-19.

The rearrangement links TRBV7-9 to TRBJ2-3; D might be TRBD2 (6 bases). The ends were cut back, 3 bases at V and 3 bases at J, with 13 bases in the middle. This CDR3 spans 15 amino acids. CDR1 is SEHNR and CDR2 is FQNEAQ in the germline V gene (reference sequence). The CDR3 DNA sequence: TGTGCCAGCAGCTTCGGAGTTAGCGGTACAGATACGCAGTATTTT. Its translation: CASSFGVSGTDTQYF. The entire variable domain, with the rest obtained from reference TRBV7-9 and TRBJ2-3, is as follows: DTGVSQNPRHKITKRGQNVTFRCDPISEHNRLYWYRQTLGQGPEFLTYFQNEAQLEKSRLLSDRFSAERPKGSFSTLEIQRTEQGDSAMYLCASSFGVSGTDTQYFGPGTRLTVL.

The V call is TRBV11-2, the J call TRBJ1-4; a weak D match, TRBD1 (5 bases). V dropped 5 bases and J dropped 8 bases, with 18 bases sitting between them. The germline V gene encodes CDR1 SGHAT and CDR2 FQNNGV. The CDR3 runs to 15 residues. The CDR3 spells CASSPGGRTWEKLFF. The DNA of the CDR3 is TGTGCCAGCAGCCCGGGGGGGAGAACGTGGGAAAAACTGTTTTTT.

The chain uses TRBV30 and TRBJ2-5; D is ambiguous. There are 14 residues in the CDR3. CDR1 and CDR2 (germline): GTSNPN, SVGIG (reference sequence). The CDR3 DNA sequence: TGTGCTTACGACAATTCGATAGGCCAAGAGACCCAGTACTTC. Translation gives CAYDNSIGQETQYF.

This chain uses TRBV5-1 with TRBJ2-5; 10 bases line up with TRBD1. The V and J ends lost 4 bases and 2 bases, in that order; junction bases with no gene match: 14. This CDR3 is built from 18 residues. From germline, CDR1 is SGHRS and CDR2 YFSETQ. The CDR3 sequence is CASSPRDRGKGGQETQYF. The CDR3 DNA is TGCGCCAGCAGCCCCAGGGACAGGGGAAAGGGGGGGCAAGAGACCCAGTACTTC. The variable domain in full, completed from reference TRBV5-1 and TRBJ2-5, reads KAGVTQTPRYLIKTRGQQVTLSCSPISGHRSVSWYQQTPGQGLQFLFEYFSETQRNKGNFPGRFSGRQFSNSRSEMNVSTLELGDSALYLCASSPRDRGKGGQETQYFGPGTRLLVL.

The chain uses TRBV6-5 and TRBJ2-7, with D unclear. CDR1 is MNHEY and CDR2 is SVGAGI in the germline V gene. V was clipped by 10 bases and J by 3 bases, with 19 bases between them. The CDR3 totals 14 residues. Here the CDR3 reads CATVGPLIIYEQYF. CDR3 nucleotide sequence: TGTGCCACGGTGGGCCCCCTAATAATCTACGAGCAGTACTTC.

The rearrangement joins TRBV10-3 to TRBJ1-5; D not resolved. The germline V and J ends were trimmed by 9 bases and 1 base, with 10 bases remaining between them. The CDR3 loop spans 13 amino acids. CDR1 ENHRY and CDR2 SYGVKD come from the germline V gene. The CDR3 loop is CAIRNRSNQPQHF. The CDR3 nucleotides are TGTGCCATTAGAAACCGGAGCAATCAGCCCCAGCATTTT.

The chain is built from TRBV5-1 and TRBJ2-6, with 9 bases that match TRBD1. Trimming took 5 bases from V and 0 from J; bases not matched to a gene: 12. Germline lookup yields CDR1 SGHRS and CDR2 YFSETQ. The CDR3 is 19 residues long. Here the CDR3 reads CASSIGDRVFASGANVLTF. Here the CDR3 DNA reads TGCGCCAGCAGTATTGGGGACAGGGTTTTTGCCTCTGGGGCCAACGTCCTGACTTTC.

This chain uses TRBV21-1 with TRBJ1-1; no DNA check was done on the table's D call, TRBD1. TRBV21-1 is reported as a pseudogene. The CDR3 covers 17 residues. The CDR3 DNA follows: TGTGCCAGCAGCAAAGGGGCGTGTGAGCTGCCGAACACTGAAGCTTTCTTT. This codes for CASSKGACELPNTEAFF.